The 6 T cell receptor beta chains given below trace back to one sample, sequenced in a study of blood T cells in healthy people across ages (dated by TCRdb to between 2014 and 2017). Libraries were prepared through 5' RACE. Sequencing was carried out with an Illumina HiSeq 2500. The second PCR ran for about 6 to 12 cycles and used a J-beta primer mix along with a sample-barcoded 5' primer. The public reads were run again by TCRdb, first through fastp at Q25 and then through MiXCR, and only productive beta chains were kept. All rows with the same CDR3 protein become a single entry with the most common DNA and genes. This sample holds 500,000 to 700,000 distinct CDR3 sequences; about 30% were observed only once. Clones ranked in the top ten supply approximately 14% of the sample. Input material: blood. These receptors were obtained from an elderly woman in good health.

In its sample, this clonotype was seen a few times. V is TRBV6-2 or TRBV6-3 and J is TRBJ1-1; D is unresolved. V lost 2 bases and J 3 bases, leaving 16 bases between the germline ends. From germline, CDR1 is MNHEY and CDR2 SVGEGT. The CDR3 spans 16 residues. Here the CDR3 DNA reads TGTGCCAGCAGTTACGGGTGGCAAGCAAAGGACACTGAAGCTTTCTTT. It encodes CASSYGWQAKDTEAFF.

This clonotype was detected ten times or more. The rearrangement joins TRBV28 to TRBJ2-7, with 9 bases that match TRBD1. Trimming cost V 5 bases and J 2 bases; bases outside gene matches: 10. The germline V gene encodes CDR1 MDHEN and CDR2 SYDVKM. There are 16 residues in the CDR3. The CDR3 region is CASSLTGTGIAYEQYF. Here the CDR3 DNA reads TGTGCCAGCAGTCTAACCGGGACAGGGATCGCCTACGAGCAGTACTTC.

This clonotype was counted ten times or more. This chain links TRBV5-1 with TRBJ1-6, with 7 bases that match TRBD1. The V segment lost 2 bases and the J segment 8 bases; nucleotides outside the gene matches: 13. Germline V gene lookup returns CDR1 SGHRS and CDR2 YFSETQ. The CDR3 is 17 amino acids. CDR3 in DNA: TGCGCCAGCAGCTTCGTCCAGGGGGTGCGGTCCTATTCACCCCTCCACTTT. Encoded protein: CASSFVQGVRSYSPLHF.

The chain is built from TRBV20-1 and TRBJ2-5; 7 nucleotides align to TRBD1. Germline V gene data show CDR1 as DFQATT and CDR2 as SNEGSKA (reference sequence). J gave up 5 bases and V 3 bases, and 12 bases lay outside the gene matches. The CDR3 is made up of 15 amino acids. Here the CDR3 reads CSARHQGQALETQYF. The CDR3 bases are TGCAGTGCTAGGCACCAAGGACAGGCTCTTGAGACCCAGTACTTC.

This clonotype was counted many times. CDR3 nucleotide sequence: TGTGCCAGCAGACAGGAGGGAGAGACCCAGTACTTC. This codes for CASRQEGETQYF. The gene calls are TRBV6-6 and TRBJ2-5; D possibly corresponds to TRBD2 (6 bases). This CDR3 spans 12 amino acids. Trimming cost V 6 bases and J 4 bases, with 9 bases left between them. Per germline, CDR1 MNHNY and CDR2 SVGAGI (reference sequence).

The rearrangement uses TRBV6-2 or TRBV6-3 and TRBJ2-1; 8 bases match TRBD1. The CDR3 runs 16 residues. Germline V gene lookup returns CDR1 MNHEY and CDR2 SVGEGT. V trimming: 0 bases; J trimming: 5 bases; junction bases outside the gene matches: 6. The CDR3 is CASSYSYRGLDNEQFF. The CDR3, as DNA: TGTGCCAGCAGTTACTCGTACAGGGGGTTGGACAATGAGCAGTTCTTC.